Sequencing of this TCR beta chain was carried out in a study of T cells in Graves' hyperthyroidism and ophthalmopathy. RNA transcripts served as the template for amplifying TCR beta CDR3 regions. First-round RT-PCR of the TCR CDR3 relied on the HTBI primer set. TCRdb reanalysed the multiplex PCR reads using MiXCR and keeps one entry per CDR3 protein. This sample has fewer than 450,000 distinct CDR3 sequences; about a sixth occur once, and the top ten carry more than 30%. Comments on this clonotype: Its target is not known.

Ahead of any ophthalmopathy symptoms, the blood sample was obtained at the first diagnosis of hyperthyroidism. General study points: In the blood, most expanded thyroid clonotypes above 0.001 appeared as well.

The TCR was taken from a woman in her 30s with Graves' hyperthyroidism that later progressed to Graves' ophthalmopathy. The specimen sequenced was blood.

The CDR3 DNA reads as TGTGCCAGCAGTTTCACCGGGCAGCCCCAGCATTTT. It encodes CASSFTGQPQHF. This chain joins TRBV27 and TRBJ1-5; D is uncertain. The CDR3 runs 12 residues. Germline lookup yields CDR1 MNHEY and CDR2 SMNVEV (reference sequence). Between the trimmed V and J ends, which lost 3 bases and 7 bases, there was a span of 7 bases.